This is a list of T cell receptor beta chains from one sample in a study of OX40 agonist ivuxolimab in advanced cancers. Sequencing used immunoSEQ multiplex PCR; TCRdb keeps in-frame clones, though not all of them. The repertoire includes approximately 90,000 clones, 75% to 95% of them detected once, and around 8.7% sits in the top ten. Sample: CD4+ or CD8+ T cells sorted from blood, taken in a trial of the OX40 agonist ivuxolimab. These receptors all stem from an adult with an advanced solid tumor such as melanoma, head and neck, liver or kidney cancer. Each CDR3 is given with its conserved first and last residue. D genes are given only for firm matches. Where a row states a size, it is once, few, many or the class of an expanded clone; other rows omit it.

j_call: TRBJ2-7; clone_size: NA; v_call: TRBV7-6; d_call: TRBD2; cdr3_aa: CASSASGGFYEQYF; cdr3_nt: TGTGCCAGCAGCGCTAGCGGGGGGTTTTACGAGCAGTACTTC
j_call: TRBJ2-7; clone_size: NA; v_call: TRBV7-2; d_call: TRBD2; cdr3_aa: CASSLRLAGGPYEQYF; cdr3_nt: TGTGCCAGCAGCTTACGGCTAGCGGGAGGGCCATACGAGCAGTACTTC
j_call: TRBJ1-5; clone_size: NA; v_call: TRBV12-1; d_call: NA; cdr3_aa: CASSFGERVTQPQHF; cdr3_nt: TGTGCCAGCAGCTTTGGGGAACGGGTCACTCAGCCCCAGCATTTT
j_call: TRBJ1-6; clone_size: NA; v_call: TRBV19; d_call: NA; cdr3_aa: CASSTGFPNNSPLHF; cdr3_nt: TGTGCCAGTAGTACGGGATTTCCCAATAATTCACCCCTCCACTTT
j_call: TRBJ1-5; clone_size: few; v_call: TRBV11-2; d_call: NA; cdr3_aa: CASSWGEAQPQHF; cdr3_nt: TGTGCCAGCAGCTGGGGTGAGGCTCAGCCCCAGCATTTT
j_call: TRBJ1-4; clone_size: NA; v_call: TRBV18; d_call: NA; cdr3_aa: CASSPQGSTNEKLFF; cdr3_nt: TGTGCCAGCTCACCACAGGGATCAACTAATGAAAAACTGTTTTTT
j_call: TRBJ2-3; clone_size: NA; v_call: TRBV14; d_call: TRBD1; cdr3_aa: CASSHPGTARLLTDTQYF; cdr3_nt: TGTGCCAGCAGCCACCCCGGGACAGCTCGTTTGTTGACAGATACGCAGTATTTT
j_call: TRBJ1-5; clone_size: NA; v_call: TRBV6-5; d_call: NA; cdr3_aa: CASSYGGRNSNQPQHF; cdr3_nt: TGTGCCAGCAGTTACGGGGGACGGAATAGCAATCAGCCCCAGCATTTT
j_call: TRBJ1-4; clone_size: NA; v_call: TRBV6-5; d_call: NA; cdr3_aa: CASSWGGTNEKLFF; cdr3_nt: TGTGCCAGCAGTTGGGGAGGAACTAATGAAAAACTGTTTTTT
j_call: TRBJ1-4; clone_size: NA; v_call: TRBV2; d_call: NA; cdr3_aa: CASSEIGATNEKLFF; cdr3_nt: TGTGCCAGCAGTGAAATCGGTGCAACTAATGAAAAACTGTTTTTT
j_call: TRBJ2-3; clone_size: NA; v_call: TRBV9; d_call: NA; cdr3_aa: CPGAERLTDTQYF; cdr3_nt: TGCCCGGGGGCCGAGAGATTGACAGATACGCAGTATTTT
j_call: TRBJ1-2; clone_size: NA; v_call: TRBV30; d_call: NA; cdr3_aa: CAWSETHYGYTF; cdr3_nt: TGTGCCTGGAGTGAGACCCACTATGGCTACACCTTC
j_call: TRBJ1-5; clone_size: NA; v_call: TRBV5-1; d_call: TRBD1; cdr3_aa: CASSLTGDRQPQHF; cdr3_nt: TGCGCCAGCAGCTTAACAGGGGATCGACAGCCCCAGCATTTT
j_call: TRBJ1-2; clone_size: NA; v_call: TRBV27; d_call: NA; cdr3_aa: CASLGTNYGYTF; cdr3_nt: TGTGCCAGTCTAGGGACTAACTATGGCTACACCTTC
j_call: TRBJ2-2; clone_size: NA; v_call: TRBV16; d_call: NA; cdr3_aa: CASSHFPDGELFF; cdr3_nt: TGTGCCAGCAGCCACTTCCCCGATGGGGAGCTGTTTTTT
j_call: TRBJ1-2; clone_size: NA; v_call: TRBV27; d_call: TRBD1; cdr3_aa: CASSGIGTAGYTF; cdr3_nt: TGTGCCAGCAGTGGCATAGGGACAGCTGGCTACACCTTC
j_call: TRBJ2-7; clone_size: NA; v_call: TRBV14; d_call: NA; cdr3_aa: CASSDSTYEQYF; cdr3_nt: TGTGCCAGCAGCGACAGTACCTACGAGCAGTACTTC
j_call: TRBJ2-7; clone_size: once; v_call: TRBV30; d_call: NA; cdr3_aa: CAWSYGAYEQYF; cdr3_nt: TGTGCCTGGAGCTATGGAGCCTACGAGCAGTACTTC
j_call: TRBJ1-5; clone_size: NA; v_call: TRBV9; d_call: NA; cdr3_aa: CASSEGGYQPQHF; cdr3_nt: TGTGCCAGCAGCGAGGGGGGCTATCAGCCCCAGCATTTT
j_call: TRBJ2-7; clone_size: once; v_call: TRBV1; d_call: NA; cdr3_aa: CTSSHAPYSGRAREQYF; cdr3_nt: TGCACCAGCAGCCACGCACCCTACAGCGGGAGGGCGAGGGAGCAGTACTTC
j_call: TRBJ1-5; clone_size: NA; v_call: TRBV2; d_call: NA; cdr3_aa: CASSFDQSNQPQHF; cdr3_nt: TGTGCCAGCAGCTTTGACCAGAGCAATCAGCCCCAGCATTTT
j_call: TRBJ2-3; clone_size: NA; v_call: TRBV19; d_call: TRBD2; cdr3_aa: CATSGLAGRRSTDTQYF; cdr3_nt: TGTGCCACGTCGGGACTAGCGGGAAGGCGGAGCACAGATACGCAGTATTTT
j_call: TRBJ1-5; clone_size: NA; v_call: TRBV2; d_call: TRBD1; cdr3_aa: CASSPRGGDRAGQPQHF; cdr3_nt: TGTGCCAGCAGTCCCCGGGGGGGGGACAGGGCGGGCCAGCCCCAGCATTTT
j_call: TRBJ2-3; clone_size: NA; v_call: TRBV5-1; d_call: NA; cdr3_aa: CASSFGGGTDTQYF; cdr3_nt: TGCGCCAGCAGCTTTGGAGGGGGCACAGATACGCAGTATTTT
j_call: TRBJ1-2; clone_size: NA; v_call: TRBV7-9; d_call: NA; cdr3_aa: CASSLPGNYGYTF; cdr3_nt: TGTGCCAGCAGCTTACCGGGAAACTATGGCTACACCTTC
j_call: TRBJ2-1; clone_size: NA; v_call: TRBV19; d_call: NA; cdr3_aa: CASSIMGVGSGYNEQFF; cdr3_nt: TGTGCCAGTAGTATTATGGGGGTCGGGAGCGGCTACAATGAGCAGTTCTTC
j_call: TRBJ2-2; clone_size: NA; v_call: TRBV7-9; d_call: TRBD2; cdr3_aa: CASSLSTSGNTGELFF; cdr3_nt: TGTGCCAGCAGCTTGTCGACTAGCGGAAACACCGGGGAGCTGTTTTTT
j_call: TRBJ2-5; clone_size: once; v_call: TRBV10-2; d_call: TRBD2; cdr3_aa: CASSELVAGPQETQYF; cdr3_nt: TGCGCCAGCAGTGAGTTGGTAGCGGGGCCCCAAGAGACCCAGTACTTC
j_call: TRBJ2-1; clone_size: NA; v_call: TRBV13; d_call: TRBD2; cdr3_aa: CASSPQGGRSLGDEQFF; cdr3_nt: TGTGCCAGCAGCCCCCAGGGCGGGAGGTCCCTAGGGGATGAGCAGTTCTTC
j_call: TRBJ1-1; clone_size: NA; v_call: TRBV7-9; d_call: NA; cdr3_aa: CASSLGTVRVFF; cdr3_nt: TGTGCCAGCAGCTTAGGGACAGTCCGTGTTTTCTTT
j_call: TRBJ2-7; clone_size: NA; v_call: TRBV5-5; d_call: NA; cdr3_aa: CASSQRGSSYEQYF; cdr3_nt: TGTGCCAGCAGCCAGAGGGGGAGCTCCTACGAGCAGTACTTC
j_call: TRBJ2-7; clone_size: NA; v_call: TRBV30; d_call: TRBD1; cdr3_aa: CAWRGTAYYEQYF; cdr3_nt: TGTGCCTGGAGGGGGACAGCCTACTACGAGCAGTACTTC
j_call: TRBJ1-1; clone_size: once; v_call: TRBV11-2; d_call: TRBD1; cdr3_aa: CASSFAGGETEAFF; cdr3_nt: TGTGCCAGCAGCTTTGCAGGGGGCGAGACTGAAGCTTTCTTT
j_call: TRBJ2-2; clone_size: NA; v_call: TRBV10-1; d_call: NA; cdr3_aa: CASSDTGNTGELFF; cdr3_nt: TGCGCCAGCAGTGATACGGGGAACACCGGGGAGCTGTTTTTT
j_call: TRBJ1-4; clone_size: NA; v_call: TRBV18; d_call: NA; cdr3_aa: CASSPRQATNEKLFF; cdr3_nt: TGTGCCAGCTCACCTCGACAGGCAACTAATGAAAAACTGTTTTTT
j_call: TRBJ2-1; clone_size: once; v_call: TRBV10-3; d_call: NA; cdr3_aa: CANADSRNYNEQFF; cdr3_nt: TGTGCCAACGCGGACAGCAGAAATTACAATGAGCAGTTCTTC
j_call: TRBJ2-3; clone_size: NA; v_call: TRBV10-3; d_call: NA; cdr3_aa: CAISGSQGNGADTQYF; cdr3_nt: TGTGCCATCAGTGGGTCACAGGGAAACGGGGCAGATACGCAGTATTTT
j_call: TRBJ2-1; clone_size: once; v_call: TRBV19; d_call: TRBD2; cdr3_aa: CASSDPRLAGIHEQFF; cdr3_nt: TGTGCCAGTAGCGACCCTCGACTAGCGGGAATTCATGAGCAGTTCTTC
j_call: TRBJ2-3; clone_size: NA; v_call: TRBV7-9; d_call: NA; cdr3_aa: CASSLWGEDTDTQYF; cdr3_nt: TGTGCCAGCAGCCTCTGGGGTGAGGACACAGATACGCAGTATTTT
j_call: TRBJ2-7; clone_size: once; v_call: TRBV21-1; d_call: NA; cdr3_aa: CASSKDGGATYEQYF; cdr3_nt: TGTGCCAGCAGCAAAGACGGGGGGGCGACCTACGAGCAGTACTTC
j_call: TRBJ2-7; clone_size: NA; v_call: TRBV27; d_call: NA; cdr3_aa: CASQTGLSSYEQYF; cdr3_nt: TGTGCCAGCCAGACAGGCCTGAGCTCCTACGAGCAGTACTTC
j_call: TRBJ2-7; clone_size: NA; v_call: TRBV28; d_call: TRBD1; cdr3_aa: CASSPGTGSYEQYF; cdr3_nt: TGTGCCAGCAGCCCCGGGACAGGGAGTTACGAGCAGTACTTC
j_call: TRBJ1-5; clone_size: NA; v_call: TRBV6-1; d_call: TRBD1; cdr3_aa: CASSEAPEGAGQPQHF; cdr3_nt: TGTGCCAGCAGTGAAGCGCCGGAGGGGGCTGGCCAGCCCCAGCATTTT
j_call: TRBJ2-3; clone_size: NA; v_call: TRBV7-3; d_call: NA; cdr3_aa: CASSLKFWDTQYF; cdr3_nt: TGTGCCAGCAGCTTAAAGTTTTGGGATACGCAGTATTTT
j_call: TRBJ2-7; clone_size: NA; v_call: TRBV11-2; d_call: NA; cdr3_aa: CASSYGHNSYEQYF; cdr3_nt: TGTGCCAGCAGCTATGGGCACAACTCCTACGAGCAGTACTTC
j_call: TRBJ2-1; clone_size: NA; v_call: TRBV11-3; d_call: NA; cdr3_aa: CASSQEVGLLLFYNEQFF; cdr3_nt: TGTGCCAGCAGCCAAGAGGTGGGACTCCTTTTATTCTACAATGAGCAGTTCTTC
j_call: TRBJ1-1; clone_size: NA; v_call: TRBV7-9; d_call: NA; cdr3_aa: CASSSGQPPNTEAFF; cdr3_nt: TGTGCCAGCAGCTCCGGGCAGCCCCCGAACACTGAAGCTTTCTTT
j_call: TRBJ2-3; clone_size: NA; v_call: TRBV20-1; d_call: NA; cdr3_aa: CSARGSTQYF; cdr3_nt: TGCAGTGCTAGAGGGAGTACGCAGTATTTT
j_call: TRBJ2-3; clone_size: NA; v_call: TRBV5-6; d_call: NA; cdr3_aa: CASSKGSVASIQDTQYF; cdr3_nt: TGTGCCAGCAGCAAAGGGTCGGTGGCTAGCATTCAAGATACGCAGTATTTT
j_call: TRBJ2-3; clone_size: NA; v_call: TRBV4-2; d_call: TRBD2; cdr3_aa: CASSQDALLMGGRADTQYF; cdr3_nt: TGTGCCAGCAGCCAAGATGCCCTTCTCATGGGCGGGAGGGCAGATACGCAGTATTTT
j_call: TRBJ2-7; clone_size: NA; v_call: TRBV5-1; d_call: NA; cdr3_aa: CASSLLGDSSYEQYF; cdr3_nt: TGCGCCAGCAGCTTGTTGGGGGATAGCTCCTACGAGCAGTACTTC
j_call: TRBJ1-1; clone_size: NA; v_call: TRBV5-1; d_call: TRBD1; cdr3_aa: CASKSAYRGLNTEAFF; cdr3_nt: TGCGCCAGCAAGAGCGCCTACAGGGGGCTGAACACTGAAGCTTTCTTT